This entry describes one T cell receptor (beta chain). Its antigen is not known. This sample is part of a study of beta chain features in type 1 diabetes. Every sorted population was more than 95% pure. CDR1 is MNHEY and CDR2 is SMNVEV in the germline V gene (reference sequence). The V and J ends lost 5 bases and 2 bases, in that order; junction bases with no gene match: 4. CDR3 length: 14 amino acids. Reverse transcription of all isolated RNA meant that expressed TCRB transcripts were sequenced. Average reads for naive, central memory and regulatory T cell samples were about 3.57 million. The data were produced by immunoSEQ multiplex PCR, yet TCRdb's version contains in-frame clones alone and is incomplete. The sample consists of 150,000 to 190,000 clones, around 10% of them appearing once. The study's findings and limits: The question left open here concerned HLA type influencing TCRB rearrangement.

Sequenced sample: central memory CD4+ T cells from blood. This sequence joins TRBV27 and TRBJ1-1, with 8 bases lining up with TRBD1. The sequence derives from a man aged 18 to 29 in good health. CDR3 loop: CASSPGQVNTEAFF. DNA of the CDR3: TGTGCCAGCAGTCCGGGACAGGTCAACACTGAAGCTTTCTTT.